The rows below give T cell receptor beta chains drawn from one sample of a study of chemoradiotherapy in HPV16-positive cancers. Profiled with immunoSEQ multiplex PCR; TCRdb holds only in-frame clones, not every one. This table has about 68,000 clones, roughly 86% appearing once. The specimen was blood, collected from a patient who underwent chemoradiotherapy. The receptors come from a human donor with HPV-associated anogenital cancer. Each CDR3 is given with its conserved first and last residue. The D gene is left open where the match is weak. For some rows the clone size is stated as once, few or many, or as a class when expanded; others skip it.

CDR3 protein: CAWSAGTSGSSWTDTQYF
CDR3 DNA: TGTGCCTGGAGTGCCGGGACTAGCGGTTCATCGTGGACAGATACGCAGTATTTT
clone size: NA
J gene: TRBJ2-3
D gene: TRBD2
V gene: TRBV30

CDR3 protein: CATSRDGVGGELFF
CDR3 DNA: TGTGCCACCAGCAGAGATGGGGTCGGTGGGGAGCTGTTTTTT
clone size: NA
J gene: TRBJ2-2
D gene: NA
V gene: TRBV15

CDR3 protein: CASSSPNQETQYF
CDR3 DNA: TGTGCCAGCAGCAGTCCGAACCAAGAGACCCAGTACTTC
clone size: NA
J gene: TRBJ2-5
D gene: NA
V gene: TRBV4-2

CDR3 protein: CASSIAQGYEQYF
CDR3 DNA: TGTGCCAGTAGCATAGCACAGGGGTACGAGCAGTACTTC
clone size: NA
J gene: TRBJ2-7
D gene: TRBD1
V gene: TRBV19

CDR3 protein: CASSLYDRAGGTQYF
CDR3 DNA: TGCGCCAGCAGCCTATACGACAGGGCGGGAGGGACCCAGTACTTC
clone size: NA
J gene: TRBJ2-5
D gene: NA
V gene: TRBV5-1

CDR3 protein: CASSQEGLRAGGIYGYTF
CDR3 DNA: TGTGCCAGCAGCCAAGAAGGACTGAGGGCAGGGGGTATCTATGGCTACACCTTC
clone size: once
J gene: TRBJ1-2
D gene: TRBD1
V gene: TRBV14

CDR3 protein: CASSSGTGSATQYF
CDR3 DNA: TGTGCCAGCAGCTCCGGGACAGGGTCAGCCACGCAGTATTTT
clone size: once
J gene: TRBJ2-3
D gene: TRBD1
V gene: TRBV27

CDR3 protein: CASSLAPVYTSAYEQYF
CDR3 DNA: TGTGCCAGCAGCTTAGCGCCGGTTTACACTAGCGCTTACGAGCAGTACTTC
clone size: NA
J gene: TRBJ2-7
D gene: TRBD2
V gene: TRBV7-2

CDR3 protein: CASSLLAGANEKLFF
CDR3 DNA: TGTGCCAGTAGCCTCCTGGCAGGGGCTAATGAAAAACTGTTTTTT
clone size: NA
J gene: TRBJ1-4
D gene: NA
V gene: TRBV19

CDR3 protein: CASSQEPAVGETQYF
CDR3 DNA: TGTGCCAGCAGCCAAGAGCCGGCGGTGGGGGAGACCCAGTACTTC
clone size: few
J gene: TRBJ2-5
D gene: NA
V gene: TRBV4-2

CDR3 protein: CASSQSAGILVEQYF
CDR3 DNA: TGCGCCAGCAGCCAATCTGCCGGGATCTTGGTCGAGCAGTACTTC
clone size: NA
J gene: TRBJ2-7
D gene: NA
V gene: TRBV4-1

CDR3 protein: CASSPGASGSFYNEQFF
CDR3 DNA: TGCGCCAGCAGCCCAGGGGCTAGCGGGTCCTTCTACAATGAGCAGTTCTTC
clone size: NA
J gene: TRBJ2-1
D gene: TRBD2
V gene: TRBV5-1

CDR3 protein: CAWSSGPGNTIYF
CDR3 DNA: TGTGCCTGGAGTTCAGGCCCTGGAAACACCATATATTTT
clone size: NA
J gene: TRBJ1-3
D gene: NA
V gene: TRBV30

CDR3 protein: CASSSNDRGHSPLHF
CDR3 DNA: TGCGCCAGCAGCTCGAACGACAGGGGGCATTCACCCCTCCACTTT
clone size: NA
J gene: TRBJ1-6
D gene: TRBD1
V gene: TRBV5-1

CDR3 protein: CASSLGGDPSDTQYF
CDR3 DNA: TGTGCCAGCAGCTTAGGAGGGGACCCCTCAGATACGCAGTATTTT
clone size: NA
J gene: TRBJ2-3
D gene: NA
V gene: TRBV5-4

CDR3 protein: CGTGRLDTQYF
CDR3 DNA: TGCGGTACCGGGCGATTGGATACGCAGTATTTT
clone size: NA
J gene: TRBJ2-3
D gene: NA
V gene: TRBV20-1

CDR3 protein: CASSLGQGVREQYF
CDR3 DNA: TGCGCCAGCAGCCTCGGACAGGGGGTTCGCGAGCAGTACTTC
clone size: NA
J gene: TRBJ2-7
D gene: TRBD1
V gene: TRBV5-1

CDR3 protein: CASSPRTGADTQYF
CDR3 DNA: TGTGCCAGCAGCCCCAGGACAGGAGCAGATACGCAGTATTTT
clone size: NA
J gene: TRBJ2-3
D gene: TRBD1
V gene: TRBV11-3

CDR3 protein: CASSIAGTSGPGSYEQYF
CDR3 DNA: TGTGCCAGCAGTATAGCCGGGACTAGCGGGCCGGGCTCCTACGAGCAGTACTTC
clone size: NA
J gene: TRBJ2-7
D gene: TRBD2
V gene: TRBV27

CDR3 protein: CASSEQTTNEKLFF
CDR3 DNA: TGTGCCAGCAGTGAGCAGACAACTAATGAAAAACTGTTTTTT
clone size: NA
J gene: TRBJ1-4
D gene: NA
V gene: TRBV2